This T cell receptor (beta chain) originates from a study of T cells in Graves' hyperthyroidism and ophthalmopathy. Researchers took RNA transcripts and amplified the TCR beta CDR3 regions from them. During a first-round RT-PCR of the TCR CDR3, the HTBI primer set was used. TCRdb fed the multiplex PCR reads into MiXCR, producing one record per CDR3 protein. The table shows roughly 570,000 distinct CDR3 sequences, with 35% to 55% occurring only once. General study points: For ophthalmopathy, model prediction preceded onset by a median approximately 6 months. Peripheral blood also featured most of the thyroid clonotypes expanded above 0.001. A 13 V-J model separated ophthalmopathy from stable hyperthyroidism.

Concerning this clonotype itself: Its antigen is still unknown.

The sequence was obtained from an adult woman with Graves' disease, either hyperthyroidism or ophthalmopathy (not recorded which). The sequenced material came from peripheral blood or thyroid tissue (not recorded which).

The CDR3 DNA follows: TGTGCCAGCAGCTTGGGCAGGGGAAGTAGAAACACCATATATTTT. Translating gives CASSLGRGSRNTIYF. The rearrangement uses TRBV7-9 and TRBJ1-3, with D possibly TRBD1 on 6 matching bases. This CDR3 is built from 15 residues. Trimming left V 3 bases short and J 5 bases short, with 14 bases between. CDR1 and CDR2 (germline): SEHNR, FQNEAQ (reference sequence).